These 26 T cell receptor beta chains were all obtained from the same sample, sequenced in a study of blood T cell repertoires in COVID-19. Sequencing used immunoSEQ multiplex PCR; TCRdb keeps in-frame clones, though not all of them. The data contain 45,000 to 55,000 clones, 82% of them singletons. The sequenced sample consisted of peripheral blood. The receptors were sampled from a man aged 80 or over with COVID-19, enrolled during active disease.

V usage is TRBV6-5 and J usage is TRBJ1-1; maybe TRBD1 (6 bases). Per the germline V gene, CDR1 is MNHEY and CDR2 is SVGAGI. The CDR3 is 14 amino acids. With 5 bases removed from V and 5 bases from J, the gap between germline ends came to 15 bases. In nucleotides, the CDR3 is TGTGCCAGCAGTAGTCGCCAGGGGAAAACTGAAGCTTTCTTT. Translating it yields CASSSRQGKTEAFF.

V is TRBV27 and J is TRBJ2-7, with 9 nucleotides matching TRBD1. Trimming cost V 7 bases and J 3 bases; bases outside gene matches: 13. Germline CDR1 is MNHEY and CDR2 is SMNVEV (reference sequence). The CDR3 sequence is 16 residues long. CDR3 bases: TGTGCCAGCATCCACAAGACAGGGGGTAACGGCTACGAGCAGTACGTC. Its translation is CASIHKTGGNGYEQYV.

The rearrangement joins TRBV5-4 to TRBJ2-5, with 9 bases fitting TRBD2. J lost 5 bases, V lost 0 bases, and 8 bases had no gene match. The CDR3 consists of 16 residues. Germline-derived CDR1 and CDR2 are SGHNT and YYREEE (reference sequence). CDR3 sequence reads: CASSLAVAGVDETQYF. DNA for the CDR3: TGTGCCAGCAGCTTGGCGGTAGCGGGAGTGGATGAGACCCAGTACTTC.

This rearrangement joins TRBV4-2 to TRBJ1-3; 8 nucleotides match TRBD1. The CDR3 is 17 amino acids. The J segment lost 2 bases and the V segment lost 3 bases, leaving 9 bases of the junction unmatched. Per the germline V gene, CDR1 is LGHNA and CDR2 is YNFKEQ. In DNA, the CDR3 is TGTGCCAGCAGCCACCCTCGGACAGGGTCAACTGGAAACACCATATATTTT. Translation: CASSHPRTGSTGNTIYF.

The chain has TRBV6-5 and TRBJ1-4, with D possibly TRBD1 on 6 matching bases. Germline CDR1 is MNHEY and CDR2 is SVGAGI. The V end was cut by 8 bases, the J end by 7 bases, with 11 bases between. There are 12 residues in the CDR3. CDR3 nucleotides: TGTGCCAGCGGACAGTTAGGTGAAAAACTGTTTTTT. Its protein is CASGQLGEKLFF.

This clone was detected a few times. The CDR3 region has the DNA TGTGCCAGCAGCGATACAGGGGGCCAAAATCAGCCCCAGCATTTT. Its protein is CASSDTGGQNQPQHF. J is TRBJ1-5 and V is TRBV9, with 9 bases lining up with TRBD1. CDR1 and CDR2 from the germline V gene are SGDLS and YYNGEE. The CDR3 covers 15 residues. The trim removed 3 bases at V and 4 bases at J, leaving 5 bases unmatched. Full variable domain (missing parts from reference TRBV9 and TRBJ1-5): DSGVTQTPKHLITATGQRVTLRCSPRSGDLSVYWYQQSLDQGLQFLIQYYNGEERAKGNILERFSAQQFPDLHSELNLSSLELGDSALYFCASSDTGGQNQPQHFGDGTRLSIL.

CDR3 bases: TGTGCCAGCAGCGTAATGGGACAGGGGGCAAATACCTTC. It specifies CASSVMGQGANTF. The chain links TRBV9 to TRBJ1-2; 12 positions match TRBD1. V shed 1 base, J shed 14 bases, and the junction held 6 bases outside the gene matches. The CDR3 sequence is 13 residues long. Germline CDR1 and CDR2: SGDLS and YYNGEE.

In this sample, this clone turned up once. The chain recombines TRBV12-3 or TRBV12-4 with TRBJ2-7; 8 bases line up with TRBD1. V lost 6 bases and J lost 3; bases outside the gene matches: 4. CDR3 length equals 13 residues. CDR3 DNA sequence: TGTGCCAGCAGCGCAGGGGGCGGCTACGAGCAGTACGTC. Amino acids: CASSAGGGYEQYV.

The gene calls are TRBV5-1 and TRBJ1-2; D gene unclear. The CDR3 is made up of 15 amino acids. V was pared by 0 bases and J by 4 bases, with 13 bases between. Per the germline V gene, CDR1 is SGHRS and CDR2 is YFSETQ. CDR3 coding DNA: TGCGCCAGCAGCTTGGCTGCTAGCCAGTTCTATGGCTACACCTTC. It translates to CASSLAASQFYGYTF.

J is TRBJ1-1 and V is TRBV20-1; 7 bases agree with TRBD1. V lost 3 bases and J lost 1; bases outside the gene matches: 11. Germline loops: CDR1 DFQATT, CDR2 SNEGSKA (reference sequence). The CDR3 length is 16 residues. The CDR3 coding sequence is TGCAGTGCTAGTATAGGGGGCAGAGGGGGGAACACTGAAGCTTTCTTT. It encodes CSASIGGRGGNTEAFF.

The CDR3 coding sequence is TGTGCCAGCAGTTACGTTACCGGGACAGGGGTTGACACTGAAGCTTTCTTT. Its protein is CASSYVTGTGVDTEAFF. V is TRBV6-2 or TRBV6-3 and J is TRBJ1-1, with 10 bases matching TRBD1. Germline V lookup: CDR1 MNHEY, CDR2 SVGEGT. This CDR3 comprises 17 residues. Germline trimming cut 2 bases from V and 3 bases from J; bases unmatched to any gene: 9.

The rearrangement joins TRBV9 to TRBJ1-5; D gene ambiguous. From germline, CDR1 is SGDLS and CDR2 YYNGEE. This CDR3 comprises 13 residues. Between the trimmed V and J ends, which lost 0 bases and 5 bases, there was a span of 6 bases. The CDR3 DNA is TGTGCCAGCAGCGTAGACAGTGATCAGCCCCAGCATTTT. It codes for CASSVDSDQPQHF.

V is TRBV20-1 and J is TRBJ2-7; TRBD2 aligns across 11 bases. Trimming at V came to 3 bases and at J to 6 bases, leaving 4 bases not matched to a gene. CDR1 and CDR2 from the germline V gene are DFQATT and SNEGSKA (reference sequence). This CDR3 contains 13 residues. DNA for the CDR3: TGCAGTGCTAGTAGCGGGAGGGTTTCCGAGCAGTACGTC. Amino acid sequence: CSASSGRVSEQYV.

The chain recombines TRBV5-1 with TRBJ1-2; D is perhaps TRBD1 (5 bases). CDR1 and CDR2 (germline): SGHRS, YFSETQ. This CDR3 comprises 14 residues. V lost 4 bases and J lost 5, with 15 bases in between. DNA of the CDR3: TGCGCCAGCAGCCAGCGGGACCCCACGTATGGCTACACCTTC. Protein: CASSQRDPTYGYTF.

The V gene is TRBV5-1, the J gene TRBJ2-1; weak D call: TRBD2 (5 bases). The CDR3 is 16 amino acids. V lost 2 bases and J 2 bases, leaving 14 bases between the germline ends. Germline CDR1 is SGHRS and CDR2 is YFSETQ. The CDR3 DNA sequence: TGCGCCAGCAGCTTTATTCCGGGTAGCGCCTACAATGAGCAGTTCTTC. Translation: CASSFIPGSAYNEQFF.

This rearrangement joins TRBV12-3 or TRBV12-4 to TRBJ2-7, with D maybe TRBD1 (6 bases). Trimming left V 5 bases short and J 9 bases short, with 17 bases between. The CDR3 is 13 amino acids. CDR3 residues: CASSIQGTGRQYV. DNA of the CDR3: TGTGCCAGCAGTATACAGGGAACGGGAAGGCAGTACGTC.

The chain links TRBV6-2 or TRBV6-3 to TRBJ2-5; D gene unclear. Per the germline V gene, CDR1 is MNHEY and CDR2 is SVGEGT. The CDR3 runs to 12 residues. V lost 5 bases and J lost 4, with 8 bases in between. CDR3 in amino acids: CASSRVPETQYF. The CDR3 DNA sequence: TGTGCCAGCAGTCGAGTCCCAGAGACCCAGTACTTC.

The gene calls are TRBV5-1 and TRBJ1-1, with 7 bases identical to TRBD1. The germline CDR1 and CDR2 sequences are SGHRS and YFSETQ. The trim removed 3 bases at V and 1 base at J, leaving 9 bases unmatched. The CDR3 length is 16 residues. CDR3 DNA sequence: TGCGCCAGCAGCTCGGTACAGGGGCCCTGGAACACTGAAGCTTTCTTT. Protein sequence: CASSSVQGPWNTEAFF.

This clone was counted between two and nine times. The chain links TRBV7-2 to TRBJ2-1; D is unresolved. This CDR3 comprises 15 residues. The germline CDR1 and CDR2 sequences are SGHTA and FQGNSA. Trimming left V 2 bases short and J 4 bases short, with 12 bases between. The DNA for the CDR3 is TGTGCCAGCAGCTTAAACCACGAAGCTTACAATGAGCAGTTCTTC. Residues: CASSLNHEAYNEQFF.

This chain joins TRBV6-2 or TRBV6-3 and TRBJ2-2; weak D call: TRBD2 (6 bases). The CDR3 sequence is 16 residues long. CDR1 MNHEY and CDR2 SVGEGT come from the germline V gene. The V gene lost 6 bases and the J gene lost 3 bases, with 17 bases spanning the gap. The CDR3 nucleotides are TGTGCCAGCAGCTCATCTCGGGGGATCTACACCGGGGAGCTGTTTTTT. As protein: CASSSSRGIYTGELFF.

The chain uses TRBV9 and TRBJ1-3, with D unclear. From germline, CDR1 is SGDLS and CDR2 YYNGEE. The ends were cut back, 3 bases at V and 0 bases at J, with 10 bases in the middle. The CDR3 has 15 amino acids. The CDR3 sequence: CASSDRPSSGNTIYF. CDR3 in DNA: TGTGCCAGCAGCGACCGACCTAGCTCTGGAAACACCATATATTTT.

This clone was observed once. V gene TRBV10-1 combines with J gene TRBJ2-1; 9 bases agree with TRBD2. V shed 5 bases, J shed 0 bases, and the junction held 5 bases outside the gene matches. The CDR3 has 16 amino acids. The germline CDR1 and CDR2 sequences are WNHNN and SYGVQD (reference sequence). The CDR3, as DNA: TGCGCCAGCAGTCGGACTAGCGTTAGCTCCTACAATGAGCAGTTCTTC. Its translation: CASSRTSVSSYNEQFF.

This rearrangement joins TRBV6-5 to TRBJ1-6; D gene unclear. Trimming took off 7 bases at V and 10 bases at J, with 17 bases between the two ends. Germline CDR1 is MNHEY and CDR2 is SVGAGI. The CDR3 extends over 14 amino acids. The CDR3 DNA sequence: TGTGCCAGCACCTCAGCGGGAAGAGGGTCACCCCTCCACTTT. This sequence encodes CASTSAGRGSPLHF.

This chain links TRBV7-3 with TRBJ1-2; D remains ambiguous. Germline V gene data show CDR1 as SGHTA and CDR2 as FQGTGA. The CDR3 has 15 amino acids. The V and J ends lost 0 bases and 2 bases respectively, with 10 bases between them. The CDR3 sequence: CASSLTGQANYGYTF. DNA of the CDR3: TGTGCCAGCAGCTTAACGGGCCAGGCGAACTATGGCTACACCTTC.

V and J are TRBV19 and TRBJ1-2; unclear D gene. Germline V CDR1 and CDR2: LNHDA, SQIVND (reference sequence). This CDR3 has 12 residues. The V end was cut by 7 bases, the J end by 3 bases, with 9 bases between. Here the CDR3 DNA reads TGTGCCAGTAATTATCTCGACTATGGCTACACCTTC. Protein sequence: CASNYLDYGYTF.

In DNA, the CDR3 is TGTGCCAGCAGCTCAGGGGGCGGAGAGACCCAGTACTTC. Its translation: CASSSGGGETQYF. V and J are TRBV7-2 and TRBJ2-5; the match to TRBD1 covers 8 bases. This CDR3 has 13 amino acids. Trimming removed 4 bases from V and 4 bases from J; junction bases left unmatched: 2. CDR1 is SGHTA, CDR2 FQGNSA, per germline. Full variable domain (missing parts from reference TRBV7-2 and TRBJ2-5): GAGVSQSPSNKVTEKGKDVELRCDPISGHTALYWYRQSLGQGLEFLIYFQGNSAPDKSGLPSDRFSAERTGGSVSTLTIQRTQQEDSAVYLCASSSGGGETQYFGPGTRLLVL.